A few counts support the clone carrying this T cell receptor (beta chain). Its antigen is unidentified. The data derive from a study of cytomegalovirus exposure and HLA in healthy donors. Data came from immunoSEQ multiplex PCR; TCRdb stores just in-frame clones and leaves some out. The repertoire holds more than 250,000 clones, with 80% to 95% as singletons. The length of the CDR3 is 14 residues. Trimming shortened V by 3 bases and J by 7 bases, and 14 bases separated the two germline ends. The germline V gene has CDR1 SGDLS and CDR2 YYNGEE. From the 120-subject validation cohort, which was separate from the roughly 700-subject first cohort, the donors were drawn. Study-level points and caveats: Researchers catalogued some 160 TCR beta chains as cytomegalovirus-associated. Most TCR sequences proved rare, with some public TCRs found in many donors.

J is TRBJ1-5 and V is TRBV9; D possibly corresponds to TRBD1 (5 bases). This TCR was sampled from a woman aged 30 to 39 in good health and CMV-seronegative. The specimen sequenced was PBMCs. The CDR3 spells CASSGGTFEQPQHF. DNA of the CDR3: TGTGCCAGCAGCGGGGGGACCTTCGAGCAGCCCCAGCATTTT. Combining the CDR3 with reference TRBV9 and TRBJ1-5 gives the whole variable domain DSGVTQTPKHLITATGQRVTLRCSPRSGDLSVYWYQQSLDQGLQFLIQYYNGEERAKGNILERFSAQQFPDLHSELNLSSLELGDSALYFCASSGGTFEQPQHFGDGTRLSIL.